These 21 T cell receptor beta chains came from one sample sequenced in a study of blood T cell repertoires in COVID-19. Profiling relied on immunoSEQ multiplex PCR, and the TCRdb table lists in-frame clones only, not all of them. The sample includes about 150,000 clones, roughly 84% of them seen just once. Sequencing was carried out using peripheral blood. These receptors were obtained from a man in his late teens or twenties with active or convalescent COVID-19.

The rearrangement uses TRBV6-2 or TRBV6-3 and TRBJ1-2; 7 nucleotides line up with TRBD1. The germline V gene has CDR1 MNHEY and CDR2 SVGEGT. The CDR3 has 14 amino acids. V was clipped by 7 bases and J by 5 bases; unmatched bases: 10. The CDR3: CASTPWGTDYGYTF. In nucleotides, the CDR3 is TGTGCCAGCACCCCTTGGGGGACAGATTATGGCTACACCTTC.

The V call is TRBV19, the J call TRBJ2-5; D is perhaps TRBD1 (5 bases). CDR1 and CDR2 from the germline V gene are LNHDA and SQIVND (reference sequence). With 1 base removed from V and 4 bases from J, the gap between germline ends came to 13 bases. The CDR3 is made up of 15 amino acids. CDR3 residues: CASSIGRTKGETQYF. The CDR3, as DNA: TGTGCCAGTAGTATAGGTCGGACAAAGGGAGAGACCCAGTACTTC.

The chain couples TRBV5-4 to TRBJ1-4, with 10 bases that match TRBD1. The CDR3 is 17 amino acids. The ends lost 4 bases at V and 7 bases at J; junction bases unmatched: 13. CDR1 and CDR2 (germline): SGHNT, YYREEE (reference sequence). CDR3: CASSPSPPGQGFEKLFF. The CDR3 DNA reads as TGTGCCAGCAGCCCTAGCCCACCGGGACAGGGGTTTGAAAAACTGTTTTTT.

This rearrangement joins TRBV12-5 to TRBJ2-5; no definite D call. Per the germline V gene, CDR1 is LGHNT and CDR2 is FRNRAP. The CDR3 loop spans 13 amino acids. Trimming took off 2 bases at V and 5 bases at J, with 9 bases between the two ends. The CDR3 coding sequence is TGTGCTAGTGGTTTGCCCCAACTGGAGACCCAGTACTTC. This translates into CASGLPQLETQYF.

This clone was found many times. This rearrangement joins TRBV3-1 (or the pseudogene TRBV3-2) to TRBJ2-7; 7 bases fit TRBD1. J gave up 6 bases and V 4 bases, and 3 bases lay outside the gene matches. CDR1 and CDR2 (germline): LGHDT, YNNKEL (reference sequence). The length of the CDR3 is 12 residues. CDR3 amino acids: CASSLRDSEQYF. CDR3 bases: TGTGCCAGCAGCCTTCGGGACAGCGAGCAGTACTTC.

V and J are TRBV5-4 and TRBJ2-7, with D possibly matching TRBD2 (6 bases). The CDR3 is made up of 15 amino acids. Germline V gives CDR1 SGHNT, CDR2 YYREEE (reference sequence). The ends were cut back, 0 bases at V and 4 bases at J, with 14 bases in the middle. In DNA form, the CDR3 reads TGTGCCAGCAGCTTGGGCGACCGGAGGGAGTACGAGCAGTACTTC. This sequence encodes CASSLGDRREYEQYF.

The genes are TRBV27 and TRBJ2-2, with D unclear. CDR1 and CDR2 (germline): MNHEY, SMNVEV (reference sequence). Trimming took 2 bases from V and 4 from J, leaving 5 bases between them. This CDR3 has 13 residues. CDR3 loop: CASSLLGTGELFF. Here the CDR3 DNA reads TGTGCCAGCAGTTTACTCGGCACCGGGGAGCTGTTTTTT.

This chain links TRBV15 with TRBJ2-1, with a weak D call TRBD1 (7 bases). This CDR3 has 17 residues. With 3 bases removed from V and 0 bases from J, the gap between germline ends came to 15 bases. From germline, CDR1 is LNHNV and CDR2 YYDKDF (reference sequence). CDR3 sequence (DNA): TGTGCCACCAGCAGGGAGGGGGCGCGGAGCTCCTACAATGAGCAGTTCTTC. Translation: CATSREGARSSYNEQFF. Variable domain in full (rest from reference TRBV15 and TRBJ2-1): DAMVIQNPRYQVTQFGKPVTLSCSQTLNHNVMYWYQQKSSQAPKLLFHYYDKDFNNEADTPDNFQSRRPNTSFCFLDIRSPGLGDTAMYLCATSREGARSSYNEQFFGPGTRLTVL.

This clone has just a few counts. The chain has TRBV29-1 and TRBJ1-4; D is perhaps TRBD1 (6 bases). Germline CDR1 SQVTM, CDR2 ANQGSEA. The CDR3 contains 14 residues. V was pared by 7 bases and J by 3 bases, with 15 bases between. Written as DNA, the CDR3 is TGCAGCGGTCGGGGGGGCGCCTCTAATGAAAAACTGTTTTTT. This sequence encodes CSGRGGASNEKLFF.

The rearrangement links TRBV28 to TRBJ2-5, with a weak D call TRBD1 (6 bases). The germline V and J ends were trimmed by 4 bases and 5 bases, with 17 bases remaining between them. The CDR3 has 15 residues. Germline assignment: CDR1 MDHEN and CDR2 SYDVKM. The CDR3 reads CASSSSAGVLETQYF. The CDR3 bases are TGTGCCAGCAGTTCCAGCGCAGGGGTTTTGGAGACCCAGTACTTC. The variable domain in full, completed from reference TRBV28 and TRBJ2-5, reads DVKVTQSSRYLVKRTGEKVFLECVQDMDHENMFWYRQDPGLGLRLIYFSYDVKMKEKGDIPEGYSVSREKKERFSLILESASTNQTSMYLCASSSSAGVLETQYFGPGTRLLVL.

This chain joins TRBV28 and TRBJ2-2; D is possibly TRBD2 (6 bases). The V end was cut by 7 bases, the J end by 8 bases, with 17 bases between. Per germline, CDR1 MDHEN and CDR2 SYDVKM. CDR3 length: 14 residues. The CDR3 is CASISGGTAGELFF. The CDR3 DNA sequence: TGTGCCAGCATCTCCGGAGGGACGGCTGGGGAGCTGTTTTTT.

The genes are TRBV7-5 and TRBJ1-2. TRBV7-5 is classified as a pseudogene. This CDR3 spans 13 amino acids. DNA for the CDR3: TGTGTCAGTCGGGCAGAGGGTAGCTATGGCTACACCTTC. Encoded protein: CVSRAEGSYGYTF.

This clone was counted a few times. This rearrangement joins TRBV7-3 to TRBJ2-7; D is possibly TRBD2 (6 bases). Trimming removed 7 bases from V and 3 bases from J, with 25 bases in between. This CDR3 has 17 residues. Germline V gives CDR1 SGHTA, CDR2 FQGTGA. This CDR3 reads CASTLGTLPREYYEQYF. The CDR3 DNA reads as TGTGCCAGCACCTTGGGGACTCTGCCGCGGGAATACTACGAGCAGTACTTC.

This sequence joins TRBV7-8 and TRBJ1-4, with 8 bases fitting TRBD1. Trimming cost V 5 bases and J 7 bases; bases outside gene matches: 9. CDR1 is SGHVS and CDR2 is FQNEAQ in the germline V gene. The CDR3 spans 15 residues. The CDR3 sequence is CASSGRTGRGEKLFF. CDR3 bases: TGTGCCAGCAGCGGACGGACAGGGCGTGGTGAAAAACTGTTTTTT.

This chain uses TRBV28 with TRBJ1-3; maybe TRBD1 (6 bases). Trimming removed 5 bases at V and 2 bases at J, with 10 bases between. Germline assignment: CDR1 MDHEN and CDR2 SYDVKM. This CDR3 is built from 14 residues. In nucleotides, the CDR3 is TGTGCCAGCAGTGAACAGGGTACTGGAAACACCATATATTTT. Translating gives CASSEQGTGNTIYF.

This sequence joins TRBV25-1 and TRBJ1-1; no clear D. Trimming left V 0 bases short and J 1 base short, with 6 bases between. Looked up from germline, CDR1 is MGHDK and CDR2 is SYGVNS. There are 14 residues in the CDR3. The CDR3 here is CASSEYSGNTEAFF. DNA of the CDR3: TGTGCCAGCAGTGAATATTCCGGGAACACTGAAGCTTTCTTT.

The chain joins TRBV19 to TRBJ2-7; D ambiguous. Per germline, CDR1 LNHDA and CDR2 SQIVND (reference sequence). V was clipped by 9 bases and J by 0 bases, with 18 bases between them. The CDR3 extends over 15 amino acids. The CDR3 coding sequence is TGTGCCAGGACGTCTCTTAGCCCCAACTCCTACGAGCAGTACTTC. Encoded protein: CARTSLSPNSYEQYF.

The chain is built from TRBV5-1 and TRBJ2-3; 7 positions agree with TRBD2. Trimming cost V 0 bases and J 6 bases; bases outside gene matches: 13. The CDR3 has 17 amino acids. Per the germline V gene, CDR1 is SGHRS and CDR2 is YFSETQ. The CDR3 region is CASSLGAHLLARDTQYF. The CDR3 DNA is TGCGCCAGCAGCTTGGGGGCGCACTTACTAGCGCGGGATACGCAGTATTTT.

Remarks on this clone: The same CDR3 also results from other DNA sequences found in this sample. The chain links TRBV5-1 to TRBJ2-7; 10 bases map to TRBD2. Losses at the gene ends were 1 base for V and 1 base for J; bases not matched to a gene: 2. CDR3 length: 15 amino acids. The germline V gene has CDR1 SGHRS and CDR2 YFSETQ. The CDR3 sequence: CASSLSSGSSYEQYF. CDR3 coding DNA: TGCGCCAGCAGCTTGTCTAGCGGGAGTTCCTACGAGCAGTACTTC.

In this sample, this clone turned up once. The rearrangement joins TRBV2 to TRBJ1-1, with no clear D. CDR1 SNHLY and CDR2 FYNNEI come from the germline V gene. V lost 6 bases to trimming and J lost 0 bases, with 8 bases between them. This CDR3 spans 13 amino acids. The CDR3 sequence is CASRAQMNTEAFF. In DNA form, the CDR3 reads TGTGCCAGCAGGGCCCAGATGAACACTGAAGCTTTCTTT.

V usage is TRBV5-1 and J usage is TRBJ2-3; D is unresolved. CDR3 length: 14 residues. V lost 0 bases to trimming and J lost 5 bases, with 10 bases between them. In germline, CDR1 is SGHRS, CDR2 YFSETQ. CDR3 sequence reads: CASSLAGRIDTQYF. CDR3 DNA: TGCGCCAGCAGCTTGGCTGGCCGAATAGATACGCAGTATTTT.